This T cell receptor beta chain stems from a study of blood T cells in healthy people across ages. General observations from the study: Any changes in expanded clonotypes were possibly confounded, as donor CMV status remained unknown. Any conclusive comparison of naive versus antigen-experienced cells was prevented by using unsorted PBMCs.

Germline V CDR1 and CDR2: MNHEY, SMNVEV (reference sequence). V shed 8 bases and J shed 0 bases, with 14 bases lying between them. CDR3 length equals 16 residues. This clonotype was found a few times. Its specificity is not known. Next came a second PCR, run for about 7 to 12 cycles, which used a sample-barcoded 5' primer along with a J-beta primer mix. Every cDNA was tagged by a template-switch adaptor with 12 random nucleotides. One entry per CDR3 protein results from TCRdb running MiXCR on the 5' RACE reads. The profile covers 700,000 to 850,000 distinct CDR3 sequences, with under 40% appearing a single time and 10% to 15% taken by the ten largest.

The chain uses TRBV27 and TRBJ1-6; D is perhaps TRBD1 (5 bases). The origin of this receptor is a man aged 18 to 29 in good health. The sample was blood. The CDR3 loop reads CASLASGSSYNSPLHF. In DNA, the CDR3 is TGTGCCAGCCTAGCCTCAGGGAGCTCCTATAATTCACCCCTCCACTTT.